This T cell receptor beta chain came from a study of post-analysis software for immune sequencing data (dated by TCRdb to 2013 to 2016). For the study in its entirety: Relapsing-remitting, secondary progressive and progressive-relapsing multiple sclerosis were recorded as disease courses, and subtype annotation was lacking for some patients. The patient repertoires were compared against some twelve previously published healthy control repertoires obtained from donors aged roughly 6 to 26 years. A subset of samples was prepared in parallel using single-end sample barcoding, then pooled and co-amplified after Illumina adapter ligation.

To demonstrate the VDJtools post-analysis software, the study profiled TCR beta repertoires from the peripheral blood of about 13 young patients with multiple sclerosis. Multiple sclerosis patients were children and adolescents aged roughly 6 to 17 years. For this clonotype: Its recognized antigen is unknown. No base quality information exists; no much larger clone differs at one position.

Results the study describes overall, beyond this receptor: Multiple sclerosis patients had significantly lower normalized Chao1 diversity than controls, a result that suggests substantial peripheral T-cell clonal expansion. Significantly higher frequencies in patients than in controls were found for roughly 5 TRBV segments, including TRBV5-6, TRBV5-1 and TRBV20-1. The multiple sclerosis patient group was slightly younger than the control group. Strong co-clustering of samples prepared in the same batch was shown by direct clustering with F measure, prompting a batch-effect correction.

Libraries were built with PCR. Data came from an Illumina HiSeq 2500. To reduce PCR and sequencing biases, unique molecular identifiers were built into the TCR beta cDNA libraries. Approximately 500,000 cDNA molecules were obtained for every 1 to 10 million input T cells, so each molecule roughly corresponded to one T cell. The patient libraries were prepared and sequenced using the same protocol as the earlier healthy control dataset. Samples belonging to the same batch were prepared together, multiplexed and sequenced on a shared HiSeq lane. The study's own analysis went as follows. MIGEC was used to process the raw barcoded reads, and molecular identifier groups with only a single read were discarded before consensus assembly and CDR3 extraction. VDJtools was used for post-analysis of the clonotype tables, and diversity was normalized by down-sampling every dataset to the size of the smallest sample. Repertoire overlap clustering matched CDR3 amino acid but not nucleotide sequences to correct batch-related cross-sample contamination. Starting from the raw public reads, TCRdb applied fastp trimming at Q25, assembled clones with MiXCR and retained in-frame beta chains. Here each entry gathers all rows of one CDR3 protein and keeps the most common genes and DNA. The V and J calls here are based on TCRdb, not the publication. The sample table shows more than 350,000 distinct CDR3 sequences, and approximately 42% are seen once. Approximately 7.1% of the sample goes to the ten largest clones.

Including the terminal cysteine and phenylalanine, the CDR3 comprises 13 residues. Solely the CDR3 DNA is kept, with 39 bases framed from the first base. The germline ends are 16 bases apart after V is trimmed by 4 bases and J by 9 bases. The germline V gene yields SQVTM for CDR1 and ANQGSEA for CDR2. In this chain, TRBV29-1 is recombined with TRBJ2-1; matching of 6 bases hints at TRBD1 as the D gene. The TCR comes from a girl aged 2-15 years with multiple sclerosis. Sequencing was carried out using blood. The nucleotide sequence is TGCAGCGTTGCTGGGGACATTACGGTTGAGCAGTTCTTC. The translation is CSVAGDITVEQFF.